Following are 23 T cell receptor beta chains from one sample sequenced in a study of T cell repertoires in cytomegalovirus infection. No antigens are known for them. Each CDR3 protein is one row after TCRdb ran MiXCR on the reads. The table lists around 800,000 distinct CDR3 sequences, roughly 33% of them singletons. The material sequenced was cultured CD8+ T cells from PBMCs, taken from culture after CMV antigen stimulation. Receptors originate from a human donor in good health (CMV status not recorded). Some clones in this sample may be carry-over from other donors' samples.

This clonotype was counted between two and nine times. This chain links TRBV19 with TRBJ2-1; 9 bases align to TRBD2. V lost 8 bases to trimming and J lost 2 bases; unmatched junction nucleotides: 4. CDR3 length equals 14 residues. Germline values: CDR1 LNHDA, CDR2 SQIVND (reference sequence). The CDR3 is CASGWTSAYNEQFF. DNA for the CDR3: TGTGCCAGTGGCTGGACTAGCGCCTACAATGAGCAGTTCTTC.

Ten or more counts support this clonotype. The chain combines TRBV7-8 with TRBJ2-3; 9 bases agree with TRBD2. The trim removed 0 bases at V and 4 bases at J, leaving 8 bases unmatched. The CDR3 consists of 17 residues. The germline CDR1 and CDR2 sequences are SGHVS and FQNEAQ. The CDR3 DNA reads TGTGCCAGCAGCTTAGCGAGGAGCGGGGGGCTGGCAGATACGCAGTATTTT. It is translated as CASSLARSGGLADTQYF.

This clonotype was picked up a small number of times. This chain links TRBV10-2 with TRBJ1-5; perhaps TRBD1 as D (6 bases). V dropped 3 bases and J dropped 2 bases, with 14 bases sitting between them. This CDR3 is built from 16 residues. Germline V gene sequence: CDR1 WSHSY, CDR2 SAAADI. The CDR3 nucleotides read TGCGCCAGCAGTGACCCGAGGGGGTTAGGCAATCAGCCCCAGCATTTT. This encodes CASSDPRGLGNQPQHF.

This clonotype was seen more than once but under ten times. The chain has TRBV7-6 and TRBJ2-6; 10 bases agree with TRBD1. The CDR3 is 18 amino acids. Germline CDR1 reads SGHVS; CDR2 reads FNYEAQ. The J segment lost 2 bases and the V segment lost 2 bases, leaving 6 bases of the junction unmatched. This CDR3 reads CASSLPGTGAPGANVLTF. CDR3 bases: TGTGCCAGCAGCTTACCGGGGACAGGGGCCCCTGGGGCCAACGTCCTGACTTTC. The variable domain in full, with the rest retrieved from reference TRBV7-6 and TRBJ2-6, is GAGVSQSPRYKVTKRGQDVALRCDPISGHVSLYWYRQALGQGPEFLTYFNYEAQQDKSGLPNDRFSAERPEGSISTLTIQRTEQRDSAMYRCASSLPGTGAPGANVLTFGAGSRLTVL.

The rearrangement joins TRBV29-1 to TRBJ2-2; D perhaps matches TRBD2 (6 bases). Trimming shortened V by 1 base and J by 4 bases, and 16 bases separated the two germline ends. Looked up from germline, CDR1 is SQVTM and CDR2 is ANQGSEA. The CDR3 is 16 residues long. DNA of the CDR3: TGCAGCGTTGAAGGTCGGGGGTCTGAGGGCACCGGGGAGCTGTTTTTT. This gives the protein CSVEGRGSEGTGELFF.

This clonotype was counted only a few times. The CDR3 region is CASSPNTGDRARETQYF. CDR3 sequence (DNA): TGTGCCAGCTCACCAAATACCGGGGACAGGGCACGAGAGACCCAGTACTTC. The chain couples TRBV18 to TRBJ2-5; TRBD1 agrees at 9 bases. The CDR3 contains 17 residues. CDR1 is KGHSH and CDR2 is LQKENI in the germline V gene. V shed 2 bases, J shed 4 bases, and the junction held 11 bases outside the gene matches.

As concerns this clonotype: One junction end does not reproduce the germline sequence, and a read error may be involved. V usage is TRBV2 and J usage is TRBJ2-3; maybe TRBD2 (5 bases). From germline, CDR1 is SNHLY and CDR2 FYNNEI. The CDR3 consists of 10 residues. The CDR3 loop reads CASRGSYLDF. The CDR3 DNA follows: TGTGCCAGCAGGGGGAGCTACTTGGATTTT.

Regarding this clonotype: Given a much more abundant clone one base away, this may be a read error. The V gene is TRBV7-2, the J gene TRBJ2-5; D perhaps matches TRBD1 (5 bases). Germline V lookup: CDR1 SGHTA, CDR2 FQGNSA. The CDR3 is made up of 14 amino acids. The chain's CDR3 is CVSSLVGAQETQYF. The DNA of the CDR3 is TGTGTCAGCAGCTTAGTAGGGGCTCAAGAGACCCAGTACTTC.

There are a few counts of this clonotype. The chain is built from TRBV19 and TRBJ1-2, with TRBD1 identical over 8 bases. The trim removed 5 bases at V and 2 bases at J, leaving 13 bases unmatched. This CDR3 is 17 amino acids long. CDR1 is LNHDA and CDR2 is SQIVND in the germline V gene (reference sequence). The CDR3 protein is CASSYRDRLLWNYGYTF. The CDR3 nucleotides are TGTGCCAGTAGTTACCGGGACAGGCTCTTATGGAACTATGGCTACACCTTC.

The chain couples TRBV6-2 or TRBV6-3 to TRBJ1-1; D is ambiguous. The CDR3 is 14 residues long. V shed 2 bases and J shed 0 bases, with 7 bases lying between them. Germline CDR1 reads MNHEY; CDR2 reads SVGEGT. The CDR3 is CASSYAALNTEAFF. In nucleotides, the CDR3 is TGTGCCAGCAGTTACGCAGCCCTGAACACTGAAGCTTTCTTT.

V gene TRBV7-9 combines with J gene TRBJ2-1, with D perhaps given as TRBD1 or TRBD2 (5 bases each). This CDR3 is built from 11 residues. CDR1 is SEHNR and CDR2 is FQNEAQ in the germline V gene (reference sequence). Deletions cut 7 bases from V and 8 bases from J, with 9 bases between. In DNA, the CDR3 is TGTGCCAGCACCGGGGCGGATGAGCAGTTCTTC. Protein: CASTGADEQFF.

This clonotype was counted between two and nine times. The CDR3 DNA reads TGTGCCAGCAGTGAGGGGGGGGGATTGTTCTCCTACGAGCAGTACTTC. Amino acids: CASSEGGGLFSYEQYF. The rearrangement links TRBV6-1 to TRBJ2-7; the match to TRBD2 covers 7 bases. CDR1 and CDR2 (germline): MNHNS, SASEGT. The CDR3 consists of 16 residues. V was pared by 3 bases and J by 0 bases, with 8 bases of the junction left unmatched.

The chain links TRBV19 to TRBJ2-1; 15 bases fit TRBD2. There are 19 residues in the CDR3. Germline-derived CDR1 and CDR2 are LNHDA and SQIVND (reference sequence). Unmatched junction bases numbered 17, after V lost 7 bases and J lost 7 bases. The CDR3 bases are TGTGCCAGTATGGGAGAATCCGGGACTAGCGGGGGGACCAAAAATGAGCAGTTCTTC. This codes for CASMGESGTSGGTKNEQFF.

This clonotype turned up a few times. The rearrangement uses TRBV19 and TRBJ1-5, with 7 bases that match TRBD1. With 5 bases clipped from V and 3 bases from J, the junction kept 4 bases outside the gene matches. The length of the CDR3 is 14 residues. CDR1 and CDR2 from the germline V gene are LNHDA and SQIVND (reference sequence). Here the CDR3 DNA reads TGTGCCAGTAGTGGCACAGGGGCCAATCAGCCCCAGCATTTT. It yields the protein CASSGTGANQPQHF.

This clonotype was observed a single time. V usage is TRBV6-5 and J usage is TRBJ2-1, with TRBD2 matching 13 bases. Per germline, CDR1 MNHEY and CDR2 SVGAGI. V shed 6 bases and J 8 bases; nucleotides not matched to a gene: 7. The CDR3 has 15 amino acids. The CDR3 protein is CASSPGTSGAHEQFF. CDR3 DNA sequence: TGTGCCAGCAGCCCAGGGACTAGCGGGGCCCATGAGCAGTTCTTC.

CDR3 bases: TGTGCCAGCAGTTCCTTATCAGACAGGGTCAACGAAAAACTGTTTTTT. Amino acids: CASSSLSDRVNEKLFF. The V gene is TRBV27, the J gene TRBJ1-4, with TRBD1 identical over 7 bases. V was clipped by 4 bases and J by 8 bases; unmatched bases: 13. Germline V gives CDR1 MNHEY, CDR2 SMNVEV (reference sequence). The CDR3 is made up of 16 amino acids.

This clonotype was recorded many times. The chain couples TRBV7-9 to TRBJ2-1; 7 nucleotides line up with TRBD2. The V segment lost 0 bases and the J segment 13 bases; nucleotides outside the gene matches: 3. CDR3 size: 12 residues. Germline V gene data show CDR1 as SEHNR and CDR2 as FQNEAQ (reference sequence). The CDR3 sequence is CASSLAGGEQFF. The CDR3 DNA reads TGTGCCAGCAGCTTAGCGGGGGGGGAACAGTTCTTC.

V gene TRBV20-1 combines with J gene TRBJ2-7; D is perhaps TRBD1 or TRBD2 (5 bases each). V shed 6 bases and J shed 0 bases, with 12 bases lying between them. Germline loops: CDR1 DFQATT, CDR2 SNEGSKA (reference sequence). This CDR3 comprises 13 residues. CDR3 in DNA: TGCAGTGCCTCCGGGACCTCCTCCTACGAGCAGTACGTC. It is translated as CSASGTSSYEQYV.

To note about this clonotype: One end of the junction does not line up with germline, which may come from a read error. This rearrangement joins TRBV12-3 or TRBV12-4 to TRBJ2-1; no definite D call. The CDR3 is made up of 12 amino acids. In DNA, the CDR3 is TGTGCCAGCAGTTTCGTTGGGGATGTGAAGATCTTC. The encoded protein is CASSFVGDVKIF.

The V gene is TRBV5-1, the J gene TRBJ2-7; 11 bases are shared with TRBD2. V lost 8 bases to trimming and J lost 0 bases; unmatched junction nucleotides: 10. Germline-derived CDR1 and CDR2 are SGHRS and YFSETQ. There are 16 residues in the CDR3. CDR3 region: CARSIPTSGASYEQYF. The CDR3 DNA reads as TGCGCCAGAAGCATACCGACTAGCGGGGCCTCCTACGAGCAGTACTTC. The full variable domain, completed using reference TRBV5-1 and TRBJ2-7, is KAGVTQTPRYLIKTRGQQVTLSCSPISGHRSVSWYQQTPGQGLQFLFEYFSETQRNKGNFPGRFSGRQFSNSRSEMNVSTLELGDSALYLCARSIPTSGASYEQYFGPGTRLTVT.

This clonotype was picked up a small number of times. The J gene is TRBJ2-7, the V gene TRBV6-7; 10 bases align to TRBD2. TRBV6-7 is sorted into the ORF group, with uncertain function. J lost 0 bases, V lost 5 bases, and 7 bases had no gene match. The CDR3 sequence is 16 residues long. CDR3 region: CASSPRTSGFSYEQYF. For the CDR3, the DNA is TGTGCCAGCAGTCCGAGGACTAGCGGATTCTCCTACGAGCAGTACTTC.

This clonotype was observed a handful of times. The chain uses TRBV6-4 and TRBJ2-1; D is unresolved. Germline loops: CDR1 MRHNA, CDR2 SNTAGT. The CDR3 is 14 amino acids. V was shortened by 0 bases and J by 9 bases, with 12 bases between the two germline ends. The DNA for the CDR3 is TGTGCCAGCAGTGACTCGCTAAGATTGAGTGAGCAGTTCTTC. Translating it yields CASSDSLRLSEQFF.

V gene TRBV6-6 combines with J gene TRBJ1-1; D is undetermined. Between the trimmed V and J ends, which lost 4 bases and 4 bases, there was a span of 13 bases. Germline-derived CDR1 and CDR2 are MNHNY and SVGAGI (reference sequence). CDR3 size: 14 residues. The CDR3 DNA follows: TGTGCCAGCAGTTCGGGGTTTGATGTCACTGAAGCTTTCTTT. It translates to CASSSGFDVTEAFF.